This is a list of T cell receptor beta chains from one sample in a study of neurological immune-mediated disorders. MiXCR was run by TCRdb on the 5' RACE reads, yielding one entry per CDR3 protein. The sample has tens of thousands of distinct CDR3 sequences, roughly a sixth seen once. Sample: PBMCs. All receptors come from a woman in her thirties or forties in good health. Both conserved end residues are part of each CDR3. The D gene is left open where the match is weak. Clone size is not always given. Where it is, it says once, few, many or a class for expanded clones.

clone_size d_call j_call v_call cdr3_length cdr3_aa cdr3_nt
many TRBD1 TRBJ2-7 TRBV5-1 13 CASSKGTESVQYF TGCGCCAGCAGCAAAGGGACAGAGTCCGTGCAGTACTTC
. . TRBJ1-1 TRBV16 14 CASSQSRASTEAFF TGTGCCAGTAGCCAGAGTAGGGCCTCCACTGAAGCTTTCTTT
. TRBD2 TRBJ2-4 TRBV3-1 16 CASSQVLAGPKNIQYF TGTGCCAGCAGCCAAGTGCTAGCGGGACCCAAAAACATTCAGTACTTC
many . TRBJ2-3 TRBV14 12 CASSQFTDTQYF TGTGCCAGCAGCCAATTCACAGATACGCAGTATTTT
many . TRBJ2-3 TRBV15 14 CATSRDKTGDTQYF TGTGCCACCAGCAGAGATAAGACGGGAGATACGCAGTATTTT
many TRBD2 TRBJ2-3 TRBV12-3/TRBV12-4 15 CASSLQAGGLSLGYF TGTGCCAGCAGTCTACAAGCGGGGGGTTTATCTTTAGGGTATTTT
few . TRBJ2-2 TRBV2 15 CASRLDNQDTGELFF TGTGCCAGCAGATTGGACAACCAGGACACCGGGGAGCTGTTTTTT
many TRBD2 TRBJ2-3 TRBV7-4 17 CASSPVIGGGGTDTQYF TGTGCCAGCAGCCCGGTAATCGGCGGGGGGGGGACAGATACGCAGTATTTT
many . TRBJ1-2 TRBV6-2/TRBV6-3 15 CASRRASFANYGYTF TGTGCCAGCAGACGCGCCAGCTTCGCTAACTATGGCTACACCTTC
many TRBD2 TRBJ2-7 TRBV7-2 15 CASSFTSGGAGEQYF TGTGCCAGCAGCTTCACTAGCGGGGGGGCCGGCGAGCAGTACTTC
few TRBD2 TRBJ2-3 TRBV19 16 CASSTAGGPKADTQYF TGTGCCAGTAGTACGGCGGGGGGGCCCAAGGCGGATACGCAGTATTTT
many . TRBJ1-3 TRBV4-2 18 CASSQVGFKAGSGNTIYF TGTGCCAGCAGCCAAGTTGGGTTTAAGGCAGGCTCTGGAAACACCATATATTTT
many . TRBJ1-2 TRBV20-1 17 CSGSSGSQLTTDYGYTF TGCAGTGGAAGTTCCGGGAGCCAACTCACCACTGACTATGGCTACACCTTC
many . TRBJ2-2 TRBV12-3/TRBV12-4 12 CASSLGAGELFF TGTGCCAGCAGTTTAGGCGCCGGGGAGCTGTTTTTT
many TRBD1 TRBJ1-3 TRBV6-5 19 CASRPTGTGVESSGNTIYF TGTGCCAGCAGACCGACCGGGACAGGGGTCGAATCCTCTGGAAACACCATATATTTT
few . TRBJ2-5 TRBV9 14 CASSVGTDKETQYF TGTGCCAGCAGCGTAGGGACGGACAAAGAGACCCAGTACTTC
many . TRBJ2-1 TRBV7-2 13 CASSLEDSPKQFF TGTGCCAGCAGCCTGGAGGATAGCCCAAAGCAGTTCTTC
many TRBD1 TRBJ2-3 TRBV5-6 16 CASSQRTGTGTDTQYF TGTGCCAGCAGCCAGAGAACCGGGACAGGGACAGATACGCAGTATTTT
many . TRBJ1-4 TRBV12-3/TRBV12-4 14 CASNTDGTNEKLFF TGTGCCAGCAACACGGACGGGACTAATGAAAAACTGTTTTTT
many TRBD2 TRBJ2-1 TRBV6-2/TRBV6-3 16 CASSYGLAGSYNEQFF TGTGCCAGCAGTTACGGACTAGCAGGCTCCTACAATGAGCAGTTCTTC
. TRBD2 TRBJ2-1 TRBV3-1 16 CASSQDGAGGPNEQFF TGTGCCAGCAGCCAAGACGGAGCGGGGGGTCCCAATGAGCAGTTCTTC
many TRBD2 TRBJ2-3 TRBV6-5 15 CASSYAGGPTDTQYF TGTGCCAGCAGTTACGCGGGGGGGCCCACAGATACGCAGTATTTT
many . TRBJ2-2 TRBV21-1 10 CASRRVELFF TGTGCCAGCAGGCGGGTGGAGCTGTTTTTT
few . TRBJ2-5 TRBV5-1 13 CASSPLIKETQYF TGCGCCAGCAGCCCCCTTATTAAAGAGACCCAGTACTTC
many . TRBJ2-3 TRBV13 17 CASSHRPESASTDTQYF TGTGCCAGCAGCCACCGCCCGGAGTCCGCAAGCACAGATACGCAGTATTTT
. . TRBJ1-1 TRBV5-1 15 CASILDWGWTTEAFF TGCGCCAGCATCCTTGATTGGGGTTGGACCACTGAAGCTTTCTTT
. . TRBJ1-1 TRBV11-2 14 CASSLVGDSGEAFF TGTGCCAGCAGCTTAGTCGGGGATTCGGGTGAAGCTTTCTTT
many . TRBJ2-7 TRBV14 13 CASSQVGAPEQYF TGTGCCAGCAGCCAAGTGGGTGCCCCCGAGCAGTACTTC
many TRBD1 TRBJ2-7 TRBV7-2 14 CASSTDGTGREQYF TGTGCCAGCAGCACAGACGGGACAGGGCGCGAGCAGTACTTC
few TRBD1 TRBJ1-2 TRBV28 15 CASSLSRGQARGYTF TGTGCCAGCAGTTTATCAAGGGGGCAAGCTCGTGGCTACACCTTC